Listed below are T cell receptor beta chains from one sample, sequenced in a study of T cells in Graves' hyperthyroidism and ophthalmopathy. TCRdb re-analysed the multiplex PCR reads in MiXCR, keeping a single row per CDR3 protein. The repertoire has about 400,000 distinct CDR3 sequences, just under 15% of them found once; the top ten carry approximately 32%. The sequencing sample was made of blood. These receptor sequences come from a woman aged 25-40 years with Graves' hyperthyroidism. Both conserved end residues are part of each CDR3. Fields, in order: clone size, J gene, V gene, D gene, CDR3 protein, CDR3 DNA. D genes are given only for firm matches. The size of a clone is reported for some rows only, either as once, few or many, or as a class for expanded clones.

few,TRBJ1-5,TRBV6-5,.,CASSYSQDQPQHF,TGTGCCAGCAGTTATTCCCAGGATCAGCCCCAGCATTTT
.,TRBJ2-3,TRBV29-1,.,CSVKGSLTDTQYF,TGCAGCGTCAAGGGGAGTCTAACAGATACGCAGTATTTT
many,TRBJ2-1,TRBV20-1,TRBD2,CSARDLAGGNEQFF,TGCAGTGCTAGAGATCTAGCGGGAGGCAATGAGCAGTTCTTC
many,TRBJ2-7,TRBV2,TRBD2,CASGRLAGYEQYF,TGTGCCAGCGGCCGACTAGCGGGCTACGAGCAGTACTTC
many,TRBJ2-1,TRBV7-9,TRBD2,CASSTGTSGTSEQFF,TGTGCCAGCAGCACTGGGACTAGCGGGACAAGTGAGCAGTTCTTC
many,TRBJ1-1,TRBV24-1,.,CATSDFLGREIMNTEAFF,TGTGCCACCAGTGATTTTTTGGGCAGGGAGATAATGAACACTGAAGCTTTCTTT
few,TRBJ2-3,TRBV5-6,TRBD2,CASSLVLAGDQDTQYF,TGTGCCAGCAGCTTGGTGCTAGCGGGAGACCAAGATACGCAGTATTTT
few,TRBJ2-3,TRBV9,TRBD1,CASSVGGGETPPLHTQYF,TGTGCCAGCAGCGTAGGAGGGGGCGAGACGCCCCCTCTTCATACGCAGTATTTT
many,TRBJ2-7,TRBV10-3,.,CAISESSGTPAQYF,TGTGCCATCAGTGAGTCGTCTGGGACACCCGCGCAGTACTTC
many,TRBJ2-7,TRBV2,.,CAIDRTSIGEQYF,TGTGCCATCGACAGGACAAGTATCGGCGAGCAGTACTTC
many,TRBJ2-1,TRBV3-1,TRBD2,CASSQRAGVRNEQFF,TGTGCCAGCAGCCAACGGGCGGGAGTTAGAAATGAGCAGTTCTTC
many,TRBJ1-2,TRBV18,.,CASSPPGQIYGYTF,TGTGCCAGCTCACCACCCGGGCAGATCTATGGCTACACCTTC
once,TRBJ2-1,TRBV20-1,.,CSARDEGRVGYEQFF,TGCAGTGCTAGAGATGAGGGTCGAGTCGGATACGAGCAGTTCTTC
many,TRBJ2-5,TRBV11-2,.,CASSLDLETQYF,TGTGCCAGCAGCTTAGATTTAGAGACCCAGTACTTC
few,TRBJ1-2,TRBV14,.,CASSQDPGLSYGYTF,TGTGCCAGCAGCCAAGACCCGGGGCTGAGCTATGGCTACACCTTC
.,TRBJ2-1,TRBV11-2,.,CASSPKAGYNEQFF,TGTGCCAGCAGCCCGAAGGCGGGGTACAATGAGCAGTTCTTC
many,TRBJ2-7,TRBV28,TRBD1,CATDRGSYEQYF,TGTGCCACCGACAGGGGCTCCTACGAGCAGTACTTC
few,TRBJ2-1,TRBV20-1,TRBD2,CSARGSSGIEQFF,TGCAGTGCTCGAGGGTCTAGCGGGATTGAGCAGTTCTTC
.,TRBJ2-2,TRBV5-1,TRBD1,CASSADRVGTGELFF,TGCGCCAGCAGCGCGGACAGGGTTGGTACCGGGGAGCTGTTTTTT
many,TRBJ2-7,TRBV7-2,.,CASSYRPGSILYEQYF,TGTGCCAGCAGCTATAGGCCAGGTTCTATCCTCTACGAGCAGTACTTC
many,TRBJ1-2,TRBV5-1,TRBD1,CASSLGDRGYGYTF,TGTGCCAGCAGCTTAGGGGACAGGGGATATGGCTACACCTTC
.,TRBJ2-5,TRBV15,.,CATSRVSSRSQYF,TGTGCCACCAGCAGGGTCTCGAGTCGGTCCCAGTACTTC
.,TRBJ2-5,TRBV5-1,.,CASSTQQGLDETQYF,TGCGCCAGCAGCACCCAACAGGGTCTAGATGAGACCCAGTACTTC
few,TRBJ2-5,TRBV28,TRBD2,CASSFRSGRAGETQYF,TGTGCCAGCAGTTTTCGGAGCGGGAGGGCTGGGGAGACCCAGTACTTC
many,TRBJ1-2,TRBV28,.,CASSPIGRGGPNYGYTF,TGTGCCAGCAGCCCCATCGGTCGGGGGGGCCCCAACTATGGCTACACCTTC
many,TRBJ2-7,TRBV3-1,.,CASSQAAFTYEQYF,TGTGCCAGCAGCCAAGCGGCCTTCACGTACGAGCAGTACTTC
many,TRBJ1-2,TRBV11-2,.,CASSLEFRANYGYTF,TGTGCCAGCAGCTTAGAGTTCAGAGCTAACTATGGCTACACCTTC
many,TRBJ2-3,TRBV30,.,CAWGDDTDTQYF,TGTGCCTGGGGAGATGACACAGATACGCAGTATTTT
few,TRBJ2-5,TRBV28,TRBD1,CASSSNRGMSGLKETQYF,TGTGCCAGCAGTTCGAACAGGGGGATGAGTGGACTAAAGGAGACCCAGTACTTC
many,TRBJ2-3,TRBV11-2,.,CASSLAWGAENTDTQYF,TGTGCCAGCAGCTTAGCCTGGGGCGCGGAGAACACAGATACGCAGTATTTT
few,TRBJ2-7,TRBV5-1,TRBD2,CASSFAGGSDEQYF,TGCGCCAGCAGCTTTGCGGGAGGGTCAGACGAGCAGTACTTC
many,TRBJ2-7,TRBV7-2,TRBD2,CASSLGRAGGPSGYEQYF,TGTGCCAGCAGCTTAGGTAGGGCGGGAGGGCCTTCGGGCTACGAGCAGTACTTC
few,TRBJ2-2,TRBV24-1,TRBD2,CASQDSGRVDTGELFF,TGTGCCTCCCAAGATAGCGGGAGGGTGGACACCGGGGAGCTGTTTTTT
.,TRBJ1-2,TRBV7-2,.,CASSLALSTNYGYTF,TGTGCCAGCAGCTTAGCACTTAGCACTAACTATGGCTACACCTTC
few,TRBJ1-1,TRBV10-1,.,CASSDGSTAHTEAFF,TGCGCCAGCAGTGATGGTTCGACAGCCCACACTGAAGCTTTCTTT
.,TRBJ2-1,TRBV29-1,TRBD2,CSVGSSGTIPYEQFF,TGCAGCGTTGGTTCTAGCGGGACGATACCCTACGAGCAGTTCTTC
few,TRBJ2-6,TRBV6-5,.,CASSYSRGYGANVLTF,TGTGCCAGCAGTTACTCGAGAGGGTATGGGGCCAACGTCCTGACTTTC
many,TRBJ2-3,TRBV11-2,TRBD2,CASSTGLAGGTDTQYF,TGTGCCAGCAGCACCGGACTAGCGGGAGGCACAGATACGCAGTATTTT
many,TRBJ1-4,TRBV28,.,CASSPHATNEKLFF,TGTGCCAGCAGCCCACACGCAACTAATGAAAAACTGTTTTTT
.,TRBJ2-2,TRBV19,TRBD1,CASSPRQGAVGTGELFF,TGTGCCAGTAGTCCGCGACAGGGGGCGGTGGGCACCGGGGAGCTGTTTTTT
.,TRBJ1-5,TRBV30,.,CAWREGRGPQHF,TGTGCCTGGAGGGAGGGTCGAGGGCCCCAGCATTTT
few,TRBJ2-3,TRBV29-1,TRBD2,CSGAGDTDTQYF,TGCAGCGGAGCGGGAGACACAGATACGCAGTATTTT
many,TRBJ2-3,TRBV3-1,.,CASSQVSNTDTQYF,TGTGCCAGCAGCCAAGTCTCAAACACAGATACGCAGTATTTT
few,TRBJ1-5,TRBV20-1,TRBD1,CSAAQGTDQPQHF,TGCAGTGCTGCCCAGGGGACAGATCAGCCCCAGCATTTT
many,TRBJ2-1,TRBV7-9,.,CASNLGMRYEQFF,TGTGCCAGCAACTTAGGGATGCGGTATGAGCAGTTCTTC
few,TRBJ1-1,TRBV7-6,.,CASSLGHPNTEAFF,TGTGCCAGCAGCTTGGGACACCCGAACACTGAAGCTTTCTTT
.,TRBJ2-7,TRBV14,.,CASSQVRGPVYEQYF,TGTGCCAGCAGCCAAGTTCGAGGGCCGGTCTACGAGCAGTACTTC
many,TRBJ1-4,TRBV3-1,.,CASSQGPAGEEKLFF,TGTGCCAGCAGCCAAGGTCCTGCAGGAGAAGAAAAACTGTTTTTT
few,TRBJ1-4,TRBV20-1,.,CSARRGNEKLFF,TGCAGTGCTAGGAGGGGTAATGAAAAACTGTTTTTT
few,TRBJ2-7,TRBV7-9,.,CASSWGWDEQYF,TGTGCCAGCAGCTGGGGGTGGGACGAGCAGTACTTC